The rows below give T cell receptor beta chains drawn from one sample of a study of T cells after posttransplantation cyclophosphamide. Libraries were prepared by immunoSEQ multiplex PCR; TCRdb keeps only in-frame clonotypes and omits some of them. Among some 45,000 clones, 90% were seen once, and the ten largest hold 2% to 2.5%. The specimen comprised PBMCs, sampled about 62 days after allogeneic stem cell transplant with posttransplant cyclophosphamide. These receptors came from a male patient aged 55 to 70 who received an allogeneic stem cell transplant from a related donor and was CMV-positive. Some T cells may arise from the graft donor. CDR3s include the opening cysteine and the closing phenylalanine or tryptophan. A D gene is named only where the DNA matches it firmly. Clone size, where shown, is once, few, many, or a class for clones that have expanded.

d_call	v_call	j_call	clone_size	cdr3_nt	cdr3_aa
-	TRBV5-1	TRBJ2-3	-	TGCGCCAGCAGCCAAGGACAGTCTAGCACAGATACGCAGTATTTT	CASSQGQSSTDTQYF
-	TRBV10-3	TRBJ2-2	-	TGTGCCATCAGGGAGAAGGACAGTCTAGGGGAGCTGTTTTTT	CAIREKDSLGELFF
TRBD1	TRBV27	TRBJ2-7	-	TGTGCCAGCAGTCCGGGACAGGGGGCCTACGAGCAGTACTTC	CASSPGQGAYEQYF
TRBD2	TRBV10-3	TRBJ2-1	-	TGTGCCATACGTTCAGCGGGGGGGCTCATCTATGAGCAGTTCTTC	CAIRSAGGLIYEQFF
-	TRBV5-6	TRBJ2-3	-	TGTGCCAGCAGCTTGGCATTAGATACGCAGTATTTT	CASSLALDTQYF
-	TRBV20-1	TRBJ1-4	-	TGCAGTACTAGCGGGGAAAAACTGTTTTTT	CSTSGEKLFF
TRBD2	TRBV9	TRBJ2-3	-	TGTGCCAGCAGCCTAAGCCCCCTGACTAGCGGGGGGCCCACAGATACGCAGTATTTT	CASSLSPLTSGGPTDTQYF
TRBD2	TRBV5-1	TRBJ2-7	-	TGCGCCAGCACCTTTTCCATAGCGGGAGTCCTCGGGGAGCAGTACTTC	CASTFSIAGVLGEQYF
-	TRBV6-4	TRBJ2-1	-	TGTGCCAGCAGTGACTCGCCGTCAGGGTCCTACAATGAGCAGTTCTTC	CASSDSPSGSYNEQFF
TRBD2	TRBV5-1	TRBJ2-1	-	TGCGCCAGTACTAGCGGGGTCCCGGGGGAGCAGTTCTTC	CASTSGVPGEQFF
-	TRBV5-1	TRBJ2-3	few	TGCGCCAGCAGCGTACAGGCAGATACGCAGTATTTT	CASSVQADTQYF
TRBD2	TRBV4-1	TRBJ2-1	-	TGCGCCAGCAGGTCTCTGGGGGGGACTTCCTACAATGAGCAGTTCTTC	CASRSLGGTSYNEQFF
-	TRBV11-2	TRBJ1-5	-	TGTGCCAGCAGCTCTTTCGGGGTCCATCAGCCCCAGCATTTT	CASSSFGVHQPQHF
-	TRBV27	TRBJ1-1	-	TGTGCCAGCAGTGGACAGACTGAAGCTTTCTTT	CASSGQTEAFF
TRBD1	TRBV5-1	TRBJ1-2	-	TGCGCCAGCAGCTTGTATTCAGGGGGTAGCTATGGCTACACCTTC	CASSLYSGGSYGYTF
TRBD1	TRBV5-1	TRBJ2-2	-	TGCGCCACCCGACAGGGGGCGAACACCGGGGAGCTGTTTTTT	CATRQGANTGELFF
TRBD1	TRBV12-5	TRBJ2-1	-	TGTGCTAGTGGTTTGACCTCCGGGACAGCTGGCTACAATGAGCAGTTCTTC	CASGLTSGTAGYNEQFF
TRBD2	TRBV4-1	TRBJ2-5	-	TGCGCCAGCAGCCAAGAATCTAGCGGGGGGCGAGAGACCCAGTACTTC	CASSQESSGGRETQYF
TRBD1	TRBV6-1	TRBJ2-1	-	TGTGCCAGCAGTGCTGAGACAGGGCTCAATGAGCAGTTCTTC	CASSAETGLNEQFF
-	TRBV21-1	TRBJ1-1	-	TGTGCCAGCAGCACTCGGGGGGCTAACACGGGGACTGAAGCTTTCTTT	CASSTRGANTGTEAFF
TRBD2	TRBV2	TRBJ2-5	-	TGTGCCAGCAATGGACTAGCGGGGGGGGCTTTCCAAGAGACCCAGTACTTC	CASNGLAGGAFQETQYF
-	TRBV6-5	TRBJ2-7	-	TGTGCCAGCAGTACCGGACGCAGGGGCGAGCAGTACTTC	CASSTGRRGEQYF
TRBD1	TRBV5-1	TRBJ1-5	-	TGCGCCAGCAGCTTAGGGGGACAGGGTAATCAGCCCCAGCATTTT	CASSLGGQGNQPQHF
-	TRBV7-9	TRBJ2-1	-	TGTGCCAGCAGCTTCAGTGATGAGCAGTTCTTC	CASSFSDEQFF
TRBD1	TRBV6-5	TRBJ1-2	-	TGTGCCAGCAGTTACTCGACGCGGACAGGGGGCTATGGCTACACCTTC	CASSYSTRTGGYGYTF
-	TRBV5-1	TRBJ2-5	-	TGCGCCAGCAGCTTGGGGGGGCCCGAGACCCAGTACTTC	CASSLGGPETQYF
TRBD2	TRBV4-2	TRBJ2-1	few	TGTGCCAGCAGCCACGACTCGGGGGGATCCTACAATGAGCAGTTCTTC	CASSHDSGGSYNEQFF
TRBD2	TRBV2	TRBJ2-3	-	TGTGCCAGCGAACTAGCGGGGAGCTACACAGATACGCAGTATTTT	CASELAGSYTDTQYF
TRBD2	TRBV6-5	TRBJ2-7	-	TGTGCCAGCACGAGGGGAGGGTTGGTAAACTTC	CASTRGGLVNF
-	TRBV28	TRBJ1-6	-	TGTGCCAGCAAATCCCAGGGGTCTTCCTTATTTTCACCCCTCCACTTT	CASKSQGSSLFSPLHF
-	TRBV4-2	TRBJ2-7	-	TGTGCCAGCAGCCAAGATCGAGTCAGGGGAAACTACGAGCAGTACTTC	CASSQDRVRGNYEQYF